This T cell receptor (beta chain) was profiled in a study of blood T cell repertoires in COVID-19. Study background: Material from acute and convalescent COVID-19 was sourced from the United States, Italy and Spain. In each case, the material was cDNA or gDNA derived from T cells, B-cell-depleted T cells, or PBMCs.

CDR1 and CDR2 (germline): MNHNY, SVGAGI (reference sequence). The length of the CDR3 is 14 residues. Trimming left V 2 bases short and J 1 base short, with 8 bases between. As processed by the authors: Estimated nucleated cell counts came from reference gene primer amplification. Assay: immunoSEQ multiplex PCR; the TCRdb copy retains only in-frame clones and omits some. The V and J calls and the clone size are those of that table, but D and trimming were determined from the DNA. The sample has about 81,000 clones, 88% seen once. This TCR came from an older man with acute or convalescent COVID-19. The sequenced material came from peripheral blood. The chain couples TRBV6-6 to TRBJ1-1; D not resolved. Here the CDR3 DNA reads TGTGCCAGCAGTTACGAGACATCGAACACTGAAGCTTTCTTT. Translation gives CASSYETSNTEAFF.